Ten or more counts support the clone carrying this T cell receptor (beta chain). Its target is not known. Found in a library prepared for alpha chains, this beta chain is an off-target read, and its abundance has little meaning. Using its own MiXCR run on the 5' RACE reads, TCRdb lists one record per CDR3 protein. In the table there are about 9,800 distinct CDR3 sequences, approximately 6.3% of which are singletons. Germline V lookup: CDR1 MNHNY, CDR2 SVGAGI (reference sequence). The CDR3 runs 18 residues. V lost 10 bases, J lost 9 bases, and 34 bases lay in between. The source of the sample is a study of spatial heterogeneity in lung cancer. Study-wide points: Mutation counts in tumors were tracked by counts of expanded intratumoral alpha and beta TCRs.

Time point noted: sample taken at primary tumor resection. The TCR sequence derives from a male donor with early-stage non-small cell lung cancer. This specimen consisted of lung tumor tissue, obtained at surgery. J is TRBJ1-5 and V is TRBV6-6; possibly TRBD1 for D (6 bases). The CDR3 here is CATRAGQQGIAVGWPQHF. In DNA, the CDR3 is TGTGCCACCCGAGCCGGGCAACAGGGAATTGCAGTTGGGTGGCCCCAGCATTTT.